What follows describes a single TCR beta chain. Its antigen is unidentified. The source of the sample is a study of post-analysis software for immune sequencing data. About the research overall: The cohort encompassed relapsing-remitting, secondary progressive and progressive-relapsing multiple sclerosis disease courses. The study's findings and limits: By F measure, samples from a shared preparation batch strongly co-clustered. Normalized Chao1 diversity was significantly reduced in patients versus controls.

cDNA libraries of TCR beta carried unique molecular identifiers. Each sample of roughly 0.9 to 11 million input T cells yielded 500,000 or so cDNA molecules, so each molecule approximated one T cell. TCRdb ran MiXCR on the PCR reads and lists one entry per CDR3 protein. The profile covers almost 700,000 distinct CDR3 sequences, with 59% appearing a single time and approximately 10% taken by the ten largest. This sequence originates from a girl aged 2-10 years with multiple sclerosis. Input material: blood.

CDR3 sequence (DNA): TGTGCCAGCAGTTTAGACCCGGGACCCAATCAGCCCCAGCATTTT. Its translation: CASSLDPGPNQPQHF. The rearrangement joins TRBV12-3 or TRBV12-4 to TRBJ1-5; a weak D match, TRBD1 (5 bases). The CDR3 is 15 residues long. Trimming removed 1 base at V and 3 bases at J, with 10 bases between.